This T cell receptor beta chain was profiled in a study of breast tumors, draining lymph nodes, adjacent tissues. This clonotype was counted ten times or more. The antigen is unknown. Regarding the study as a whole: Tumors had less TCR diversity than lymph nodes, more than nontumor tissue. Tumor T cell lymph node origin was a supported hypothesis, not proven. Findings are consistent with lymph node origin and intratumoral expansion of most tumor T cells. Compared with basal-like, luminal-like tumors shared significantly more repertoire with nontumor tissue.

Axillary draining lymph nodes of breast cancer patients supplied the node samples. V lost 5 bases and J 0 bases, leaving 8 bases between the germline ends. The CDR3 is 14 residues long. CDR1 is SGHTA and CDR2 is FQGNSA in the germline V gene. TCRdb reanalysed the multiplex PCR reads using MiXCR and keeps one entry per CDR3 protein. The repertoire holds approximately 130,000 distinct CDR3 sequences, with 21% as singletons. The clonotype comes from a female donor with breast cancer. Some clones in this sample may be carry-over from other donors' samples. Sequences were obtained from axillary lymph node tissue. The rearrangement links TRBV7-2 to TRBJ1-3; D unclear. DNA of the CDR3: TGTGCCAGCAGCCTCCATGCCTCTGGAAACACCATATATTTT. Translating gives CASSLHASGNTIYF. The full variable domain, with the rest looked up from reference TRBV7-2 and TRBJ1-3, is GAGVSQSPSNKVTEKGKDVELRCDPISGHTALYWYRQSLGQGLEFLIYFQGNSAPDKSGLPSDRFSAERTGGSVSTLTIQRTQQEDSAVYLCASSLHASGNTIYFGEGSWLTVV.